Shown below are 5 T cell receptor beta chains from a single sample sequenced in a study of PD-L1 blockade in urothelial cancer (TCRdb year 2017). The library was produced with the immunoSEQ multiplex PCR assay. Held by TCRdb, this immuneACCESS table contains in-frame sequences only and omits some clones. Under half of the omission traces to an unresolved V gene where checked; the cause of the rest is unknown. The sample records 70,000 to 90,000 clones, over 75% of which are singletons. The top ten hold under 15% of the sample. The time point label on this specimen signifies: pretreatment peripheral blood. This specimen consisted of PBMCs, obtained around atezolizumab (anti-PD-L1) treatment. These receptors were collected from a man aged 55 to 70 with urothelial cancer.

The chain has TRBV7-9 and TRBJ2-3, with D unresolved. Germline V gene lookup returns CDR1 SEHNR and CDR2 FQNEAQ (reference sequence). V shed 3 bases and J shed 11 bases, with 12 bases lying between them. This CDR3 region has 12 residues. Written as DNA, the CDR3 is TGTGCCAGCAGCTTTTCCCCCTCTTTGCAGTATTTT. Amino acid sequence: CASSFSPSLQYF. The full variable domain, its missing parts supplied by reference TRBV7-9 and TRBJ2-3, is DTGVSQNPRHKITKRGQNVTFRCDPISEHNRLYWYRQTLGQGPEFLTYFQNEAQLEKSRLLSDRFSAERPKGSFSTLEIQRTEQGDSAMYLCASSFSPSLQYFGPGTRLTVL.

V and J are TRBV19 and TRBJ1-1; 8 nucleotides align to TRBD1. The CDR3 contains 13 residues. J lost 3 bases, V lost 5 bases, and 2 bases had no gene match. The germline gives CDR1 LNHDA, CDR2 SQIVND (reference sequence). CDR3 protein: CASSLQGDTEAFF. The CDR3 DNA follows: TGTGCCAGTAGTTTACAGGGGGACACTGAAGCTTTCTTT.

J is TRBJ2-1 and V is TRBV29-1; D is ambiguous. CDR1 is SQVTM and CDR2 is ANQGSEA in the germline V gene. This CDR3 is built from 14 residues. The V end lost 4 bases, the J end lost 6 bases, and 16 bases lay between the germline ends. CDR3 DNA: TGCAGCGTTGTTTCCCCTGAAGTCAGCAATGAGCAGTTCTTC. This translates into CSVVSPEVSNEQFF.

The rearrangement uses TRBV19 and TRBJ2-2; 8 positions match TRBD1. Germline-derived CDR1 and CDR2 are LNHDA and SQIVND (reference sequence). The CDR3 extends over 15 amino acids. Germline trimming cut 5 bases from V and 5 bases from J; bases unmatched to any gene: 7. CDR3 coding DNA: TGTGCCAGTAGTTATTCCAACAGGGGGACCGGGGAGCTGTTTTTT. Its protein is CASSYSNRGTGELFF.

This sequence joins TRBV18 and TRBJ2-5; TRBD2 matches at 9 bases. The CDR3 covers 17 residues. CDR1 is KGHSH and CDR2 is LQKENI in the germline V gene. V trimming: 4 bases; J trimming: 4 bases; junction bases outside the gene matches: 13. For the CDR3, the DNA is TGTGCCAGCTCACTCTACGCTGGCGGGGGGGCCGCAGAGACCCAGTACTTC. Protein: CASSLYAGGGAAETQYF.